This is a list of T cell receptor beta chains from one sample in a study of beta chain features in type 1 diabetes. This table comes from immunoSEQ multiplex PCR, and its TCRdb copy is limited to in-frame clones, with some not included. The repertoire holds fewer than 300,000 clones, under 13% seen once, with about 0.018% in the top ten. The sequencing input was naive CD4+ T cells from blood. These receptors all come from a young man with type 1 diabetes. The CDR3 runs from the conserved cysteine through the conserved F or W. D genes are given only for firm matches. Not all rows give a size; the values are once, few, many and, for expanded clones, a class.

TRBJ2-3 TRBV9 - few TGTGCCAGCACCCCGGGGACTAGCACAGATACGCAGTATTTT CASTPGTSTDTQYF
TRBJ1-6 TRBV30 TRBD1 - TGTGCCTGGACAGGGGGGCCTGGATCACCCCTCCACTTT CAWTGGPGSPLHF
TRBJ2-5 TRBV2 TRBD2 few TGTGCCAGCACCGGGACTAGCGGGTGGGAGACCCAGTACTTC CASTGTSGWETQYF
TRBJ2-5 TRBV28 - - TGTGCCAGCACCCCAGGGGATAGAGAGACCCAGTACTTC CASTPGDRETQYF
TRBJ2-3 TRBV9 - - TGTGCCAGCAGCGTAGTACTTCAGGCAGATACGCAGTATTTT CASSVVLQADTQYF
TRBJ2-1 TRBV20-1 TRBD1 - TGCAGTGCTACGACAGGGGCCGAGCAGTTCTTC CSATTGAEQFF
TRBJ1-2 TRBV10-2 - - TGCGCCAGCAGTGAGTCCTTTAACTATGGCTACACCTTC CASSESFNYGYTF
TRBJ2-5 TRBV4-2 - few TGTGCCAGCAGCCAAGATTACAGGGTCCAAGAGACCCAGTACTTC CASSQDYRVQETQYF
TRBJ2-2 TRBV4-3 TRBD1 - TGCGCCAGCAGCCAAGCCCTGGCAGGGGGTAACACCGGGGAGCTGTTTTTT CASSQALAGGNTGELFF
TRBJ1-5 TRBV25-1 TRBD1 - TGTGCCAGTCCAAGACAGGGGTGGGTATATAGCAATCAGCCCCAGCATTTT CASPRQGWVYSNQPQHF
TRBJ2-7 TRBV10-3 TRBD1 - TGTGCCATCAGTGAATTACAGGGGGCGTATTACGAGCAGTACTTC CAISELQGAYYEQYF
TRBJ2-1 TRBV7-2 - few TGTGCCAGCAGCTTAGTGTGGCTTGGTATAAGATCCAATGAGCAGTTCTTC CASSLVWLGIRSNEQFF
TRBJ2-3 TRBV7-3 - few TGTGCCAGCAGCGCACGGGTAGCAGGGGCAGATACGCAGTATTTT CASSARVAGADTQYF
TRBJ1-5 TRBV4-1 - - TGCGCCAGCAGCCAAGCAGTAATGAGCAATCAGCCCCAGCATTTT CASSQAVMSNQPQHF
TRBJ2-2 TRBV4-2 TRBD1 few TGTGCCAGCAGCCTACGGACAGGGGAGGACACCGGGGAGCTGTTTTTT CASSLRTGEDTGELFF
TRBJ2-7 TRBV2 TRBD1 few TGTGCCAGCAGGGTCATACAGGGGGTCGAAGAGCAGTACTTC CASRVIQGVEEQYF
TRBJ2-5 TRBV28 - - TGTGCCAGCAGTTCCCCAGGATTTTCCAGTGAGACCCAGTACTTC CASSSPGFSSETQYF
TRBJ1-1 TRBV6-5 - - TGTGCCAGCAGTCCCGACAGCTACACTGAAGCTTTCTTT CASSPDSYTEAFF
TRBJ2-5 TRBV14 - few TGTGCCAGCAGCCTCCAGGGGTCGGGGGAGACCCAGTACTTC CASSLQGSGETQYF
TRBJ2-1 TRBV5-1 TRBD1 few TGCGCCAGCAGCTCAGGAACCGGGACAGGGGCCAATGAGCAGTTCTTC CASSSGTGTGANEQFF
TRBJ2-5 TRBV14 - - TGTGCCAGCAGCCACGTCCAAGAGACCCAGTACTTC CASSHVQETQYF
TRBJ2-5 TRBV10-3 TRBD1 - TGTGCCATCAGTGGACAGGGGTACCAAGAGACCCAGTACTTC CAISGQGYQETQYF
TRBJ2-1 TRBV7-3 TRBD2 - TGTGCCAGCAGCCGCAAAGGGACTAGCGGGGACAATGAGCAGTTCTTC CASSRKGTSGDNEQFF
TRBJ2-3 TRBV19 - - TGTGCCAGTAGTCCCCGACTAGTGGTGAAGGATACGCAGTATTTT CASSPRLVVKDTQYF
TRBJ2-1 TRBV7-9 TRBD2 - TGTGCCAGCAGCTTCGGCGGGGGGAGTTACAATGAGCAGTTCTTC CASSFGGGSYNEQFF
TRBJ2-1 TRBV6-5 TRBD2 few TGTGCCAGCAGTTACACGGGGGGGGCCTGGAATGAGCAGTTCTTC CASSYTGGAWNEQFF
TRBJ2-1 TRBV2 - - TGTGCCAGCTTCCCGGGGAACAATGAGCAGTTCTTC CASFPGNNEQFF
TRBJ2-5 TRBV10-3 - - TGTGCCATCAGTGGGGCCCCTCAGGAGACCCAGTACTTC CAISGAPQETQYF
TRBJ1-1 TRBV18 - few TGTGCCAGCTCACCACCTGGCAGGCCTAACACTGAAGCTTTCTTT CASSPPGRPNTEAFF
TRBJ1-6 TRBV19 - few TGTGCCAGTACCAGGGGCAATAATTCACCCCTCCACTTT CASTRGNNSPLHF
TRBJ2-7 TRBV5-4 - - TGTGCCAGCAGCGCACGGACGCAGGTCGGGGACGAGCAGTACTTC CASSARTQVGDEQYF
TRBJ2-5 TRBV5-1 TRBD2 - TGCGCCAGCAGCTTGGATGCTCGGACTAGCGGGGACCAAGAGACCCAGTACTTC CASSLDARTSGDQETQYF
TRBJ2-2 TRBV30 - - TGTGCCTGGAGTCCTGTGGGAGTCGGGGAGCTGTTTTTT CAWSPVGVGELFF
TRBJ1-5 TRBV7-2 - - TGTGCCAGCAGCTTAGTGGGGGGACCCGTCGGGCAGCCCCAGCATTTT CASSLVGGPVGQPQHF
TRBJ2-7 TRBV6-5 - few TGTGCCAGCAGAGAGACAGACGCCTACGAGCAGTACTTC CASRETDAYEQYF
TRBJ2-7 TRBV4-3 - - TGCGCCAGCAGCCAAGCTCCGGGATCCTACGAGCAGTACTTC CASSQAPGSYEQYF
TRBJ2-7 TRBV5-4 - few TGTGCCAGCAGCTCTAACTACGAGCAGTACTTC CASSSNYEQYF
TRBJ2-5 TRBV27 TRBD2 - TGTGCCAGCAGTCTCCGTAGCGGGGGGCGTCAAGAGACCCAGTACTTC CASSLRSGGRQETQYF
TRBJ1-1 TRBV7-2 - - TGTGCCAGCAGCGCCCTGGGACACGGGGCCACTGAAGCTTTCTTT CASSALGHGATEAFF
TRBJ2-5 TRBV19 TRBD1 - TGTGCCAGTAGTGGGACAGGGTGGGAGACCCAGTACTTC CASSGTGWETQYF
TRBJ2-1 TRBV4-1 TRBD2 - TGCGCCAGCAGCCAAGCGGCGGGGGAATCCTACAATGAGCAGTTCTTC CASSQAAGESYNEQFF
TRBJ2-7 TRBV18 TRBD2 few TGTGCCAGCTCACCCGCGGGGGGCCGAGGGGACGAGCAGTACTTC CASSPAGGRGDEQYF
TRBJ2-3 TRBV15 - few TGTGCCACCAGCAGGCCGAGCCCTCGCACAGATACGCAGTATTTT CATSRPSPRTDTQYF
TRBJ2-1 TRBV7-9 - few TGTGCCAGCAGACCCTATTTTGACAACTTCTACAATGAGCAGTTCTTC CASRPYFDNFYNEQFF
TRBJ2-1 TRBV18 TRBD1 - TGTGCCAGCTCACTAAGGTCCGGGACAGGGTCCTACAATGAGCAGTTCTTC CASSLRSGTGSYNEQFF
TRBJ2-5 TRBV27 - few TGTGCCAGCAGACTGAAACTAGCTCTCGAGGAGACCCAGTACTTC CASRLKLALEETQYF
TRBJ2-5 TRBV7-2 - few TGTGCCAGCAGCTTAGCAGGGGTTGAGACCCAGTACTTC CASSLAGVETQYF
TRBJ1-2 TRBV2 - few TGTGCCAGCAGTGGGGCAGGCAGCTACGGCTACACCTTC CASSGAGSYGYTF